This TCR beta chain was retrieved from a study of blood T cell repertoires in COVID-19. Background on the study: The origin of the acute and convalescent COVID-19 samples was the United States, Italy and Spain.

CDR3 size: 14 residues. Libraries were prepared by immunoSEQ multiplex PCR; TCRdb keeps only in-frame clonotypes and omits some of them. Among some 250,000 clones listed, approximately 91% were seen once. This TCR was recovered from a woman aged 40 to 50 with acute COVID-19. The genes are TRBV21-1 and TRBJ1-2; TRBD1 is taken as the D call from the table, unchecked against the DNA. TRBV21-1 is a pseudogene segment. Source material: PBMCs or T cells enriched from blood (not recorded which). The CDR3 here is CASSKGGGVRGYTF. DNA of the CDR3: TGTGCCAGCAGCAAAGGAGGGGGAGTCCGGGGCTACACCTTC.